Each of the 27 T cell receptor beta chains below was sequenced from the same sample in a study of PD-L1 blockade in urothelial cancer. TCRdb's table, derived via immunoSEQ multiplex PCR, lists solely in-frame clones and lacks some. Counted here are approximately 100,000 clones, around 90% occurring once; the ten biggest clones make up approximately 0.88%. The sample here was PBMCs, taken around atezolizumab (anti-PD-L1) treatment. The receptors originated from a woman over 75 with urothelial cancer.

The chain recombines TRBV5-1 with TRBJ2-7, with TRBD2 as a possible D gene (6 bases). The CDR3 consists of 14 residues. Germline V gene sequence: CDR1 SGHRS, CDR2 YFSETQ. V lost 4 bases to trimming and J lost 7 bases, with 18 bases between them. CDR3 region: CASSPLADAGEQYF. The CDR3 nucleotides read TGCGCCAGCAGCCCCTTAGCTGACGCGGGGGAGCAGTACTTC.

CDR3 DNA sequence: TGTGCCTGGGCCCGGTGGGGGGTACAAGAGACCCAGTACTTC. It is translated as CAWARWGVQETQYF. The rearrangement uses TRBV30 and TRBJ2-5; possible D gene TRBD2, 6 bases. CDR1 GTSNPN and CDR2 SVGIG come from the germline V gene (reference sequence). The CDR3 loop spans 14 amino acids. V was cut by 5 bases and J by 2 bases, with 15 bases left in between.

In its sample, this clone was seen once. The chain is built from TRBV5-6 and TRBJ1-2; tentative D call: TRBD1 (5 bases). The CDR3 contains 15 residues. CDR1 SGHDT and CDR2 YYEEEE come from the germline V gene. The V and J ends lost 4 bases and 5 bases respectively, with 18 bases between them. The CDR3 loop reads CASSPSPTASYGYTF. The DNA of the CDR3 is TGTGCCAGCAGCCCGTCTCCGACAGCGAGTTATGGCTACACCTTC.

This chain uses TRBV9 with TRBJ1-1; perhaps TRBD1 as D (5 bases). V was trimmed by 3 bases and J by 0 bases, leaving 21 bases between them. Germline V gene lookup returns CDR1 SGDLS and CDR2 YYNGEE. This CDR3 spans 18 amino acids. The CDR3 here is CASSASVGGVGLNTEAFF. The CDR3 nucleotides read TGTGCCAGCAGCGCCTCTGTGGGGGGGGTCGGTTTGAACACTGAAGCTTTCTTT. The full variable domain, in which reference TRBV9 and TRBJ1-1 provide the parts outside the CDR3, is DSGVTQTPKHLITATGQRVTLRCSPRSGDLSVYWYQQSLDQGLQFLIQYYNGEERAKGNILERFSAQQFPDLHSELNLSSLELGDSALYFCASSASVGGVGLNTEAFFGQGTRLTVV.

This chain joins TRBV6-1 and TRBJ1-2, with D hard to call. CDR3 size: 15 residues. V lost 1 base to trimming and J lost 4 bases, with 13 bases between them. From germline, CDR1 is MNHNS and CDR2 SASEGT. The CDR3 nucleotides read TGTGCCAGCAGTGAAGGGCGGACTCCCTCCTATGGCTACACCTTC. It is translated as CASSEGRTPSYGYTF.

V is TRBV18 and J is TRBJ2-7, with 10 bases fitting TRBD1. The CDR3 extends over 15 amino acids. Trimming removed 4 bases from V and 3 bases from J; junction bases left unmatched: 6. The germline V gene encodes CDR1 KGHSH and CDR2 LQKENI. The CDR3 coding sequence is TGTGCCAGCTCACGGGACAGGGGAAATTACTACGAGCAGTACTTC. As protein: CASSRDRGNYYEQYF. The entire variable domain, with the rest obtained from reference TRBV18 and TRBJ2-7, is as follows: NAGVMQNPRHLVRRRGQEARLRCSPMKGHSHVYWYRQLPEEGLKFMVYLQKENIIDESGMPKERFSAEFPKEGPSILRIQQVVRGDSAAYFCASSRDRGNYYEQYFGPGTRLTVT.

This chain uses TRBV15 with TRBJ1-5; 8 bases match TRBD1. The CDR3 has 16 residues. In germline, CDR1 is LNHNV, CDR2 YYDKDF (reference sequence). With 1 base clipped from V and 2 bases from J, the junction kept 4 bases outside the gene matches. The CDR3 DNA reads as TGTGCCACCAGCAGAGGACAGGGGATGGGCAATCAGCCCCAGCATTTT. Protein sequence: CATSRGQGMGNQPQHF.

The rearrangement joins TRBV10-1 to TRBJ2-1; 10 bases fit TRBD2. The V segment lost 4 bases and the J segment 6 bases; nucleotides outside the gene matches: 6. The CDR3 contains 15 residues. Germline V gene sequence: CDR1 WNHNN, CDR2 SYGVQD (reference sequence). This chain's CDR3 is CASSVGTSGTNEQFF. CDR3 DNA: TGCGCCAGCAGTGTTGGCACTAGCGGGACCAATGAGCAGTTCTTC.

This clone was observed once. The chain carries TRBV7-8 and TRBJ2-5; 8 positions agree with TRBD2. Germline V gene lookup returns CDR1 SGHVS and CDR2 FQNEAQ. V was pared by 6 bases and J by 2 bases, with 11 bases of the junction left unmatched. CDR3 length: 16 amino acids. In nucleotides, the CDR3 is TGTGCCAGCAGTAGGGGGGCGGGAGGTAGTCAAGAGACCCAGTACTTC. Translating gives CASSRGAGGSQETQYF.

The CDR3 DNA reads as TGCGCCAGCAGCGTCCGCCCGGACTCCAGCTATGGCTACACCTTC. This codes for CASSVRPDSSYGYTF. The V call is TRBV5-1, the J call TRBJ1-2; D unresolved. The ends were cut back, 4 bases at V and 4 bases at J, with 17 bases in the middle. The germline gives CDR1 SGHRS, CDR2 YFSETQ. The CDR3 has 15 amino acids.

The rearrangement uses TRBV28 and TRBJ1-1; D uncertain. Trimming removed 5 bases from V and 1 base from J, with 14 bases in between. The CDR3 has 15 amino acids. Germline CDR1 and CDR2: MDHEN and SYDVKM. The CDR3 region has the DNA TGTGCCAGCAGTATACGCCGGGTCTCGAACACTGAAGCTTTCTTT. Amino acid sequence: CASSIRRVSNTEAFF.

The V call is TRBV11-3, the J call TRBJ2-2; D unclear. CDR1 and CDR2 (germline): SGHNT, YENEEA. This CDR3 has 14 residues. The ends were cut back, 1 base at V and 0 bases at J, with 3 bases in the middle. CDR3 bases: TGTGCCAGCAGCTTAGTTACGAACACCGGGGAGCTGTTTTTT. This sequence encodes CASSLVTNTGELFF.

The chain couples TRBV19 to TRBJ2-7; 10 bases align to TRBD1. CDR3 size: 18 residues. Germline V gene lookup returns CDR1 LNHDA and CDR2 SQIVND (reference sequence). V was clipped by 5 bases and J by 0 bases; unmatched bases: 13. The CDR3 reads CASSFRTGTGATSYEQYF. DNA of the CDR3: TGTGCCAGTAGTTTCCGAACCGGGACAGGGGCGACCTCCTACGAGCAGTACTTC. The entire variable domain, with the rest obtained from reference TRBV19 and TRBJ2-7, is as follows: DGGITQSPKYLFRKEGQNVTLSCEQNLNHDAMYWYRQDPGQGLRLIYYSQIVNDFQKGDIAEGYSVSREKKESFPLTVTSAQKNPTAFYLCASSFRTGTGATSYEQYFGPGTRLTVT.

This clone was counted once. V is TRBV6-5 and J is TRBJ1-1; D gene ambiguous. CDR1 and CDR2 from the germline V gene are MNHEY and SVGAGI. The length of the CDR3 is 13 residues. The ends were cut back, 6 bases at V and 1 base at J, with 9 bases in the middle. The CDR3 spells CASRGETNTEAFF. In DNA, the CDR3 is TGTGCCAGCAGAGGAGAGACGAACACTGAAGCTTTCTTT.

Only one count was recorded for this clone. The CDR3: CASSPGLAGQETQYF. CDR3 nucleotide sequence: TGTGCCAGCAGCCCCGGACTAGCGGGACAAGAGACCCAGTACTTC. The chain joins TRBV5-6 to TRBJ2-5, with 12 bases matching TRBD2. Per germline, CDR1 SGHDT and CDR2 YYEEEE. The ends lost 4 bases at V and 2 bases at J; junction bases unmatched: 3. There are 15 residues in the CDR3.

The genes are TRBV7-9 and TRBJ1-5, with D perhaps TRBD1 (6 bases). V was pared by 1 base and J by 0 bases, with 13 bases between. This CDR3 spans 17 amino acids. The germline V gene has CDR1 SEHNR and CDR2 FQNEAQ (reference sequence). CDR3 in DNA: TGTGCCAGCAGCTTAGGGTGGGGGCCGTATAGCAATCAGCCCCAGCATTTT. Protein product: CASSLGWGPYSNQPQHF.

The rearrangement links TRBV5-1 to TRBJ2-1, with TRBD1 as a possible D gene (6 bases). CDR1 is SGHRS, CDR2 YFSETQ, per germline. V was shortened by 4 bases and J by 0 bases, with 14 bases between the two germline ends. The CDR3 length is 16 residues. As DNA, the CDR3 is TGCGCCAGCAGCCTGCGACAGGCCAGCTCCTACAATGAGCAGTTCTTC. This gives the protein CASSLRQASSYNEQFF.

The chain uses TRBV10-1 and TRBJ2-1, with 10 bases fitting TRBD2. This CDR3 is built from 16 residues. V shed 4 bases and J 5 bases; nucleotides not matched to a gene: 8. Germline V gene lookup returns CDR1 WNHNN and CDR2 SYGVQD (reference sequence). The CDR3 bases are TGCGCCAGCAGTGGTCTAGCGGGAGTAATCCACAATGAGCAGTTCTTC. Amino acids: CASSGLAGVIHNEQFF.

This sequence joins TRBV7-6 and TRBJ2-5; TRBD2 matches 9 bases. The CDR3 loop spans 16 amino acids. The trim removed 3 bases at V and 5 bases at J, leaving 10 bases unmatched. Germline CDR1 reads SGHVS; CDR2 reads FNYEAQ. This CDR3 reads CASSLSGLAGMETQYF. The CDR3 DNA is TGTGCCAGCAGCTTGTCAGGGCTAGCGGGAATGGAGACCCAGTACTTC.

The chain uses TRBV28 and TRBJ2-7, with 12 bases that match TRBD2. V shed 6 bases and J 3 bases; nucleotides not matched to a gene: 3. Germline V gene sequence: CDR1 MDHEN, CDR2 SYDVKM. The CDR3 is made up of 14 amino acids. DNA for the CDR3: TGTGCCAGCAGGACTAGCGGGAGCTTCTACGAGCAGTACTTC. Translating gives CASRTSGSFYEQYF.

V and J are TRBV18 and TRBJ2-3, with unresolved D. The CDR3 has 11 residues. V was cut by 2 bases and J by 6 bases, with 3 bases left in between. Germline values: CDR1 KGHSH, CDR2 LQKENI. The CDR3 loop reads CASSPSDTQYF. The CDR3, as DNA: TGTGCCAGCTCACCATCGGATACGCAGTATTTT.

This chain joins TRBV2 and TRBJ2-7, with unresolved D. The length of the CDR3 is 13 residues. Germline V gene lookup returns CDR1 SNHLY and CDR2 FYNNEI. V lost 6 bases and J lost 4, with 13 bases in between. CDR3 bases: TGTGCCAGCAGAGACGGGTTTCGATACGAGCAGTACTTC. Amino acid sequence: CASRDGFRYEQYF.

The chain recombines TRBV10-3 with TRBJ1-2; D may be TRBD1 (6 bases). CDR3 size: 14 residues. Trimming cost V 6 bases and J 3 bases, with 14 bases left between them. The germline CDR1 and CDR2 sequences are ENHRY and SYGVKD. The CDR3 region has the DNA TGTGCCATCAGCGGGGGGCATCAGGACTATGGCTACACCTTC. This sequence encodes CAISGGHQDYGYTF.

This clone was observed a single time. The chain employs TRBV19 and TRBJ2-7, with D possibly matching TRBD1 (6 bases). Germline-derived CDR1 and CDR2 are LNHDA and SQIVND (reference sequence). This CDR3 is 14 amino acids long. Trimming took off 3 bases at V and 5 bases at J, with 14 bases between the two ends. The CDR3 region is CASSIGQGFDEQYF. CDR3 bases: TGTGCCAGTAGTATTGGTCAGGGGTTCGACGAGCAGTACTTC.

The rearrangement joins TRBV30 to TRBJ2-5; possible D gene TRBD2, 6 bases. This CDR3 is built from 13 residues. The V gene's germline CDR1 is GTSNPN and CDR2 SVGIG (reference sequence). Between the trimmed V and J ends, which lost 2 bases and 5 bases, there was a span of 12 bases. The CDR3 nucleotides read TGTGCCTGGAGTTTGGGGGAGGTTGAGACCCAGTACTTC. Amino acid sequence: CAWSLGEVETQYF.

This chain uses TRBV5-1 with TRBJ1-1, with 8 bases identical to TRBD1. Trimming at V came to 4 bases and at J to 1 base, leaving 6 bases not matched to a gene. Germline V gene lookup returns CDR1 SGHRS and CDR2 YFSETQ. This CDR3 has 15 amino acids. The CDR3 loop reads CASSPRTGTNTEAFF. For the CDR3, the DNA is TGCGCCAGCAGCCCACGGACAGGGACGAACACTGAAGCTTTCTTT.

This clone occurred once. The CDR3 DNA is TGTGCCAGCAGCCCCCTCGGGAGGGCCTCCGAGCAGTACTTC. This gives the protein CASSPLGRASEQYF. The V call is TRBV7-9, the J call TRBJ2-7, with 8 positions matching TRBD2. CDR1 and CDR2 (germline): SEHNR, FQNEAQ (reference sequence). J gave up 6 bases and V 5 bases, and 9 bases lay outside the gene matches. This CDR3 spans 14 amino acids.